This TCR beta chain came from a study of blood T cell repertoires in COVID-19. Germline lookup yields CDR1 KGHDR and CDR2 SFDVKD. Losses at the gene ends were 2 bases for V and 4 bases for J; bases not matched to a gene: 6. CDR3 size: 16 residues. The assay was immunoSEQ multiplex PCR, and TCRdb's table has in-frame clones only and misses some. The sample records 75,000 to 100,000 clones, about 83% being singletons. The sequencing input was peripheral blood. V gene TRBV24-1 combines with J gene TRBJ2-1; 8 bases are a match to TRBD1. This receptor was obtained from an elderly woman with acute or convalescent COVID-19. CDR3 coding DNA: TGTGCCACCAGTGATTCAGGACAGGGTCTATACAATGAGCAGTTCTTC. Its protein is CATSDSGQGLYNEQFF.